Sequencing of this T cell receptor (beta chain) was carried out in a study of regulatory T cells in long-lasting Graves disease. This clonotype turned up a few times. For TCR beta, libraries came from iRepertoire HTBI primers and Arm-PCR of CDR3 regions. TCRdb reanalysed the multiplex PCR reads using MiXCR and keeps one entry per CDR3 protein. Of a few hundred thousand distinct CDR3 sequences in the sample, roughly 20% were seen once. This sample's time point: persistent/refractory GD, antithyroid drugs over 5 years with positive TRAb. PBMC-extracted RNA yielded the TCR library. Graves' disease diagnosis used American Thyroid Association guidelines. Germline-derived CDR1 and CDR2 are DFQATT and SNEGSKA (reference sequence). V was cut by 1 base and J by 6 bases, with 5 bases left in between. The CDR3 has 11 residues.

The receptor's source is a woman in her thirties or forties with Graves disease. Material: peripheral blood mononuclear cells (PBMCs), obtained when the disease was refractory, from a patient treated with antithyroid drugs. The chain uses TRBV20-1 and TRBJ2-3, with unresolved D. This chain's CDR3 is CSARVGDTQYF. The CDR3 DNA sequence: TGCAGTGCTAGAGTTGGCGATACGCAGTATTTT.